The clone carrying this T cell receptor (beta chain) was picked up one time. These data belong to a study of T-cell memory formation after mild COVID-19. Study at large: For the most part, TCR clusters were specific to one donor.

The CDR3 has 15 amino acids. V was shortened by 4 bases and J by 0 bases, with 12 bases between the two germline ends. Looked up from germline, CDR1 is SGHRS and CDR2 is YFSETQ. One entry per CDR3 protein results from TCRdb running MiXCR on the 5' RACE reads. The sample has hundreds of thousands of distinct CDR3 sequences, under 8.5% seen once. V gene TRBV5-1 combines with J gene TRBJ2-3; D remains unclear. Sample: PBMCs or a T cell subset sorted from them (not recorded which). The receptor was derived from a young man who had mild COVID-19 (a few samples of this study predate the infection). Cell type and time point are not known. In nucleotides, the CDR3 is TGCGCCAGCAGCCTCACTTGGGCTAGCACAGATACGCAGTATTTT. This codes for CASSLTWASTDTQYF.